This is a list of T cell receptor beta chains from one sample in a study of early T cells in non-severe SARS-CoV-2 infection. TCRdb reprocessed the 5' RACE reads via MiXCR and lists one record per CDR3 protein. Of more than 20,000 distinct CDR3 sequences in the sample, approximately 3.9% were seen once. Specimen: whole blood. Receptors were obtained from an adult who was a healthcare worker with PCR-confirmed SARS-CoV-2 infection or an uninfected control (not recorded which). Both conserved end residues are part of each CDR3. The order of the fields is D gene, V gene, J gene, clone size, CDR3 protein, CDR3 DNA. A D gene is named only where the DNA matches it firmly. The size of a clone is reported for some rows only, either as once, few or many, or as a class for expanded clones.

TRBD2,TRBV3-1,TRBJ2-5,few,CASSQTSGRTETQYF,TGTGCCAGCAGCCAGACTAGCGGGAGAACAGAGACCCAGTACTTC
TRBD1,TRBV7-7,TRBJ2-1,many,CASSRDRVDEQFF,TGTGCCAGCAGCCGAGACAGGGTAGATGAGCAGTTCTTC
TRBD1,TRBV28,TRBJ2-3,many,CASTDREKVEPTDTQYF,TGTGCCAGCACCGACAGGGAAAAGGTGGAACCCACAGATACGCAGTATTTT
TRBD2,TRBV20-1,TRBJ2-3,many,CSAPSAGERTDTQYF,TGCAGTGCTCCCTCAGCGGGAGAAAGGACAGATACGCAGTATTTT
TRBD2,TRBV4-1,TRBJ2-5,many,CASSQSGSGETQYF,TGCGCCAGCAGCCAAAGCGGGAGTGGGGAGACCCAGTACTTC
TRBD1,TRBV4-1,TRBJ2-7,many,CASSHGQGSYEQYF,TGCGCCAGCAGCCACGGACAGGGATCCTACGAGCAGTACTTC
TRBD2,TRBV24-1,TRBJ2-1,many,CATSDWGTSGPNEQFF,TGTGCCACCAGTGATTGGGGGACTAGCGGGCCTAATGAGCAGTTCTTC
-,TRBV5-1,TRBJ2-7,many,CASRAGTGTSSYEQYF,TGCGCCAGCAGGGCCGGGACAGGGACTAGCTCCTACGAGCAGTACTTC
-,TRBV18,TRBJ2-7,-,CASSPAGQGKGYEQYF,TGTGCCAGCTCACCAGCTGGGCAGGGTAAAGGTTACGAGCAGTACTTC
TRBD2,TRBV20-1,TRBJ2-4,many,CSALELAGTGGHIQYF,TGCAGTGCCCTAGAATTAGCGGGAACGGGAGGGCACATTCAGTACTTC
TRBD1,TRBV12-3/TRBV12-4,TRBJ2-7,-,CASRSTGYHVADF,TGTGCCAGCAGGTCGACAGGGTATCATGTCGCGGACTTC
-,TRBV3-1,TRBJ2-7,many,CASSQDRVWQYF,TGTGCCAGCAGCCAAGATCGAGTGTGGCAGTACTTC
TRBD2,TRBV12-5,TRBJ2-1,many,CASGLGTNLAGGNEQFF,TGTGCTAGTGGTTTGGGGACCAACCTAGCGGGAGGTAATGAGCAGTTCTTC
-,TRBV28,TRBJ2-4,medium-sized,CASSPLGRDSDIQYF,TGTGCCAGCAGTCCATTAGGGCGAGACAGTGACATTCAGTACTTC
-,TRBV5-6,TRBJ2-6,few,CASSFGVPSGANVLTF,TGTGCCAGCAGCTTCGGGGTACCCTCTGGGGCCAACGTCCTGACTTTC
-,TRBV4-2,TRBJ1-2,many,CASFGTDYGYTF,TGTGCCAGCTTCGGGACGGACTATGGCTACACCTTC
-,TRBV28,TRBJ1-5,many,CASTQGGRNQPQHF,TGTGCCAGCACCCAGGGAGGGAGGAATCAGCCCCAGCATTTT
-,TRBV2,TRBJ2-1,many,CASRARLLPYNEQFF,TGTGCCAGCAGAGCGCGTCTTTTACCCTACAATGAGCAGTTCTTC
TRBD1,TRBV28,TRBJ1-1,few,CASSLPGTGGTEAFF,TGTGCCAGCAGTTTACCCGGGACAGGTGGGACTGAAGCTTTCTTT
-,TRBV15,TRBJ2-4,many,CATSRRGKVLAKNIQYF,TGTGCCACCAGCAGGAGGGGAAAGGTGTTGGCCAAAAACATTCAGTACTTC
-,TRBV6-5,TRBJ2-7,many,CASRYTRGEQYF,TGTGCCAGCAGATATACTAGAGGCGAGCAGTACTTC
-,TRBV19,TRBJ1-5,many,CASSGAVEQPQHF,TGTGCCAGTAGTGGCGCAGTCGAACAGCCCCAGCATTTT
TRBD2,TRBV6-5,TRBJ2-1,many,CASSKVAGAVNEQFF,TGTGCCAGCAGTAAGGTAGCGGGAGCAGTCAATGAGCAGTTCTTC
-,TRBV5-4,TRBJ2-5,-,CASSARDGTLQETQYF,TGTGCCAGCAGCGCCCGGGACGGAACCTTACAAGAGACCCAGTACTTC
-,TRBV7-2,TRBJ2-2,many,CASSLGRAGELFF,TGTGCCAGCAGCTTAGGTCGAGCCGGGGAGCTGTTTTTT
-,TRBV7-7,TRBJ2-2,many,CASSLSGANTGELFF,TGTGCCAGCAGCTTATCGGGGGCGAACACCGGGGAGCTGTTTTTT
TRBD2,TRBV18,TRBJ2-7,few,CASSIGLAGGPYEQYF,TGTGCCAGCTCAATTGGACTAGCGGGAGGACCCTACGAGCAGTACTTC
-,TRBV2,TRBJ2-5,many,CASSGDGQETQYF,TGTGCCAGCAGCGGGGATGGGCAAGAGACCCAGTACTTC
-,TRBV4-2,TRBJ1-1,many,CASSQDRAGLAEAFF,TGTGCCAGCAGCCAAGATCGGGCGGGTTTGGCTGAAGCTTTCTTT
TRBD1,TRBV6-6,TRBJ2-3,few,CASSYYRGRTDTQYF,TGTGCCAGCAGTTATTACAGGGGACGCACAGATACGCAGTATTTT
-,TRBV6-2/TRBV6-3,TRBJ1-5,-,CASSYAGRHQPQHF,TGTGCCAGCAGTTACGCAGGGAGGCATCAGCCCCAGCATTTT
-,TRBV12-3/TRBV12-4,TRBJ2-5,many,CASSPGRTQETQYF,TGTGCCAGCAGTCCGGGACGGACACAAGAGACCCAGTACTTC
TRBD2,TRBV15,TRBJ2-1,many,CATSGSGSGNEQFF,TGTGCCACCAGCGGGAGCGGGAGCGGGAATGAGCAGTTCTTC
-,TRBV29-1,TRBJ2-1,-,CSVARGTLYNEQFF,TGCAGCGTGGCCAGGGGTACTCTTTACAATGAGCAGTTCTTC